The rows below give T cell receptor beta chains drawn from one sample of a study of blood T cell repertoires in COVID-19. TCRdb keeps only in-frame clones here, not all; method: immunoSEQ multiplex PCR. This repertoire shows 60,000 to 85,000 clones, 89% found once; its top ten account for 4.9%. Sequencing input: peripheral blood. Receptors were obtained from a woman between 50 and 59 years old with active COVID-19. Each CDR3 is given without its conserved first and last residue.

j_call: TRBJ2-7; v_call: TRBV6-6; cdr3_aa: ATTGSGNEQY
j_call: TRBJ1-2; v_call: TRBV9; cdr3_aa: ASSEGDRGIYGYT
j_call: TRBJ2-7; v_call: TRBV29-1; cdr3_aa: SVEGARSGYYEQY
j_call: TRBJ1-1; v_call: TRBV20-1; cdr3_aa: SASQGAYTEAF
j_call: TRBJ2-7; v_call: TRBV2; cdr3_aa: ASSGPAGGPGEQY
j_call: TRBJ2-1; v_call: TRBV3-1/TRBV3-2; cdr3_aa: ASSQESRYNEQF
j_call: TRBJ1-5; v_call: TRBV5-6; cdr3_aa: ASSLWRSNQPQH
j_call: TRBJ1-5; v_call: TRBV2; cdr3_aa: ASSGGTGGNQPQH
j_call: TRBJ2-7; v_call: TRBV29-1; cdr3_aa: SVSGGRNYEQY
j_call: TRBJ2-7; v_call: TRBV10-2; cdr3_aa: ASSGDIWNEQY
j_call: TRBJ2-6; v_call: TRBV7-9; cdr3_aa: ASSFSGLSGANVLT
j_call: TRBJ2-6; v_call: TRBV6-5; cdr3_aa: ASRRGAGANVLT
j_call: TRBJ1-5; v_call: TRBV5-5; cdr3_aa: ASSWGQGIPNQPQH
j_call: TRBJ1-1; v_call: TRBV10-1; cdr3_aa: ASSESNNPEAF
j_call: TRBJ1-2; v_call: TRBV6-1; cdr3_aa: ASTDPEQIGYT
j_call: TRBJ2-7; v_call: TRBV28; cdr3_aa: ASRGGKGAYEQY
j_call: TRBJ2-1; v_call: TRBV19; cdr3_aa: ASSTLFGTSGSNEQF
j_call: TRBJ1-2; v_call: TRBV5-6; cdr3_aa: ASSFINRGNYGYT
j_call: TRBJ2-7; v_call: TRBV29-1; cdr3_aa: SVFRESGEQY
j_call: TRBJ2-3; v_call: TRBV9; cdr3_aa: ASSARTSSMADTQY
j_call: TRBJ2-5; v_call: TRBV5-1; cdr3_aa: ASSFGAGGEETQY
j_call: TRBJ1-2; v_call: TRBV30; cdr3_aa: AWSVGQGTGYT
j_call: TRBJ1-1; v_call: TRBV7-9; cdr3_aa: ASSLSGGANTEAF
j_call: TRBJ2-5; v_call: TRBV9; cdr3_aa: ASSGAGEETQY
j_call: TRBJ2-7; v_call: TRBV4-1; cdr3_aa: ASSQVLRGSYEQY
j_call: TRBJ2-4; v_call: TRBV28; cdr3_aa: ASSTGTSEKNIQY
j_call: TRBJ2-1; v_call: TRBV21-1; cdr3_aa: ASSKAATSGSYNEQF
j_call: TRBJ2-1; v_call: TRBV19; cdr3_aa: ASSLGQGNNGEQF
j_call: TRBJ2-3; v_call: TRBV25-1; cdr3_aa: ASSYQGAGAQY
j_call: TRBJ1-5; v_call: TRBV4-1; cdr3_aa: ASSQEPQGVVGAGSNQPQH
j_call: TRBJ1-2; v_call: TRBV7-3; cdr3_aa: ASGGPGTDGYT
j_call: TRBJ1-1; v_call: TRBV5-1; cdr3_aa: ASSLGQGLNAF
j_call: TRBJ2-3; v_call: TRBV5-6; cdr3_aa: ASSFYSSSTDTQY
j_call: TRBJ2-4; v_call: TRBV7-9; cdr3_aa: ASSLGGTGSKNIQY
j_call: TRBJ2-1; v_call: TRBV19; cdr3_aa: ASSIEGSSYNEQF
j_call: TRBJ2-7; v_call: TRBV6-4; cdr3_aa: ASSHFLLAGRYEQY
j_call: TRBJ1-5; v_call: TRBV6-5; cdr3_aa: ATRGGVNQPQH
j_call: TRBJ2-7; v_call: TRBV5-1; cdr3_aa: ASSSIDRFSYEQY
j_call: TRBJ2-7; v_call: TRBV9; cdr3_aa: ASSGWTAYSYEQY
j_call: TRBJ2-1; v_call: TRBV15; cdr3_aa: ATSRAAGGYDNEQF
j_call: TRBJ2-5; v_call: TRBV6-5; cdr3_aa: ASSYGTGYSETQY
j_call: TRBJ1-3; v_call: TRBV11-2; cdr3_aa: ASSLAGGSGNTIY
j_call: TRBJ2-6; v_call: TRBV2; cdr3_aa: ASSRTGTGANVLT
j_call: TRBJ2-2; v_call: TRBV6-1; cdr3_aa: ASSEIPGQEF